The 13 T cell receptor beta chains in this list originate from one sample, sequenced in a study of blood T cell repertoires in COVID-19. This table comes from immunoSEQ multiplex PCR, and its TCRdb copy is limited to in-frame clones, with some not included. The table lists around 300,000 clones, around nine tenths of them singletons. The sample taken for sequencing was peripheral blood. The receptors come from a man in his fifties or sixties with acute or convalescent COVID-19.

The rearrangement joins TRBV11-2 to TRBJ2-1, with TRBD2 identical over 8 bases. CDR3 length: 19 amino acids. The germline gives CDR1 SGHAT, CDR2 FQNNGV. The V segment lost 5 bases and the J segment 0 bases; nucleotides outside the gene matches: 15. CDR3 DNA: TGTGCCAGCAGCCGTGGGGCGGCGGGGGGCTTTAGCTCCTACAATGAGCAGTTCTTC. Translated: CASSRGAAGGFSSYNEQFF.

V and J are TRBV6-5 and TRBJ1-1; D gene ambiguous. Per germline, CDR1 MNHEY and CDR2 SVGAGI. V was cut by 6 bases and J by 0 bases, with 11 bases left in between. This CDR3 region has 14 residues. CDR3 sequence reads: CASRGELMNTEAFF. The CDR3 nucleotides are TGTGCCAGCAGAGGAGAACTGATGAACACTGAAGCTTTCTTT.

The V call is TRBV7-2, the J call TRBJ1-2; a weak D match, TRBD1 (5 bases). Trimming pared 5 bases from V and 4 bases from J, leaving 14 bases between. Looked up from germline, CDR1 is SGHTA and CDR2 is FQGNSA. There are 14 residues in the CDR3. For the CDR3, the DNA is TGTGCCAGCAGCCAGGGATGGCAGCTCTATGGCTACACCTTC. Translated, it gives CASSQGWQLYGYTF.

This chain uses TRBV3-1 (or the pseudogene TRBV3-2) with TRBJ1-1; TRBD1 aligns across 9 bases. Trimming cost V 1 base and J 11 bases; bases outside gene matches: 5. Germline V CDR1 and CDR2: LGHDT, YNNKEL (reference sequence). CDR3 length: 13 amino acids. CDR3 sequence: CASSQGWDRAAFF. Written as DNA, the CDR3 is TGTGCCAGCAGCCAAGGATGGGACAGGGCTGCTTTCTTT.

This chain uses TRBV7-2 with TRBJ1-1; 8 bases are shared with TRBD1. Per germline, CDR1 SGHTA and CDR2 FQGNSA. After removal of 7 bases from V and 1 base from J, the junction contained 11 bases not matched to a gene. This CDR3 region has 16 residues. The CDR3, as DNA: TGTGCCAGCACTCGCAGGGGGCCTCCTCCGAACACTGAAGCTTTCTTT. This translates into CASTRRGPPPNTEAFF.

The gene calls are TRBV19 and TRBJ1-1; TRBD1 matches at 7 bases. The V and J ends lost 4 bases and 10 bases, in that order; junction bases with no gene match: 12. The CDR3 is made up of 14 amino acids. The germline gives CDR1 LNHDA, CDR2 SQIVND (reference sequence). CDR3 amino acids: CASSRPTGVGRAFF. In DNA form, the CDR3 reads TGTGCCAGTAGTAGGCCAACAGGGGTAGGACGAGCTTTCTTT.

This chain joins TRBV5-1 and TRBJ1-6; possibly TRBD1 for D (6 bases). V lost 4 bases and J 2 bases, leaving 10 bases between the germline ends. The CDR3 covers 15 residues. The germline CDR1 and CDR2 sequences are SGHRS and YFSETQ. For the CDR3, the DNA is TGCGCCAGCAGCGAGGACAGCACCTATAATTCACCCCTCCACTTT. Its protein product is CASSEDSTYNSPLHF.

The chain is built from TRBV2 and TRBJ2-1, with TRBD2 matching 7 bases. Germline V lookup: CDR1 SNHLY, CDR2 FYNNEI. V lost 7 bases and J lost 0; bases outside the gene matches: 3. The CDR3 sequence is 14 residues long. The DNA of the CDR3 is TGTGCCAGCACAAGGGAGGGCTCCTACAATGAGCAGTTCTTC. Translated, it gives CASTREGSYNEQFF.

The genes are TRBV5-4 and TRBJ1-3; perhaps TRBD1 as D (5 bases). Trimming shortened V by 0 bases and J by 6 bases, and 10 bases separated the two germline ends. The CDR3 runs to 14 residues. The germline CDR1 and CDR2 sequences are SGHNT and YYREEE (reference sequence). The CDR3 nucleotides are TGTGCCAGCAGCTTGGAGGGGTCCGTAAACACCATATATTTT. It specifies CASSLEGSVNTIYF.

The chain uses TRBV18 and TRBJ2-5, with D tentatively TRBD1 (6 bases). The CDR3 contains 13 residues. Germline lookup yields CDR1 KGHSH and CDR2 LQKENI. Trimming stripped 6 bases from V and 5 bases from J, with 13 bases between. CDR3 nucleotide sequence: TGTGCCAGCTCTCCAGGGGCGAGGGAGACCCAGTACTTC. Protein: CASSPGARETQYF.

V usage is TRBV7-9 and J usage is TRBJ2-1, with TRBD1 matching 10 bases. The CDR3 sequence is 16 residues long. Germline-derived CDR1 and CDR2 are SEHNR and FQNEAQ (reference sequence). V trimming: 5 bases; J trimming: 7 bases; junction bases outside the gene matches: 11. The CDR3 loop reads CASSPRPGQGRNEQFF. In nucleotides, the CDR3 is TGTGCCAGCAGCCCCCGTCCGGGACAGGGGAGGAATGAGCAGTTCTTC.

This chain uses TRBV5-5 with TRBJ1-1; no definite D call. The CDR3 totals 14 residues. CDR1 is SGHKS and CDR2 is YYEKEE in the germline V gene (reference sequence). V lost 2 bases and J lost 1, with 9 bases in between. The CDR3 bases are TGTGCCAGCAGCTTCTATGAGGGGAACACTGAAGCTTTCTTT. Translation: CASSFYEGNTEAFF.

This clone was counted between two and nine times. V and J are TRBV9 and TRBJ2-1, with 8 bases matching TRBD1. The CDR3 runs to 15 residues. V gave up 0 bases and J gave up 5 bases; unmatched junction bases: 4. The germline gives CDR1 SGDLS, CDR2 YYNGEE. CDR3 nucleotide sequence: TGTGCCAGCAGCGTAGAAGGACAGGGAAACAATGAGCAGTTCTTC. It translates to CASSVEGQGNNEQFF.